One T cell receptor beta chain is described in this entry. The antigen is not known. The germline V gene encodes CDR1 SGHVS and CDR2 FNYEAQ. The CDR3 has 16 residues. V dropped 4 bases and J dropped 8; count of bases not matched to a gene: 12. TCRdb keeps only in-frame clones here, not all; method: immunoSEQ multiplex PCR. The table includes approximately 90,000 clones, 90% detected once. The data stem from a study of T cell responses to AZD1222 COVID-19 vaccine. Study-wide background: Second doses that came at about 4 or about 12 weeks were put together.

Broader study findings: Spike-wide coverage was observed for vaccine-associated CD4 TCRs, with dominant responses at 160-218 and 743-854. Rises in breadth and depth of Spike-specific TCRs came after two AZD1222 doses.

V and J are TRBV7-6 and TRBJ1-2; 11 bases align to TRBD1. The material was peripheral blood, obtained on day 0 of AZD1222 vaccination. This clonotype was obtained from an adult in good health. CDR3 residues: CASSSDTGQGAKGYTF. The CDR3 DNA is TGTGCCAGCAGCTCTGATACTGGACAGGGGGCAAAAGGCTACACCTTC.